Listed below are T cell receptor beta chains from one sample, sequenced in a study of CD8+ T cells in alopecia areata. Generated by immunoSEQ multiplex PCR, the TCRdb table keeps only in-frame clones and is missing some. The sample lists 170,000 or so clones; about 60% were seen once. The sample in question was CD8+ T cells sorted from blood, obtained at week 24, from a patient treated with tofacitinib. The receptors derive from a human donor with alopecia areata. Both conserved end residues are part of each CDR3. D genes are given only for firm matches. Rows may omit the clone size; those that give it use once, few, many or a size class.

TRBD1,TRBJ2-1,few,TRBV2,CASRTGAYNEQFF
-,TRBJ2-7,-,TRBV28,CASTKFRDMREQYF
-,TRBJ2-5,-,TRBV27,CASSFQGDLQETQYF
TRBD2,TRBJ2-4,-,TRBV5-1,CASALAGRNIQYF
-,TRBJ1-1,few,TRBV30,CAWSVPVAWSEAFF
TRBD1,TRBJ2-7,-,TRBV13,CASSVGTGGREQYF
TRBD2,TRBJ2-1,-,TRBV9,CASSGSPGLANYNEQFF
-,TRBJ1-1,-,TRBV6-5,CASSQSKDTEAFF
TRBD1,TRBJ2-2,-,TRBV5-6,CASSPIGQADRMEGELFF
-,TRBJ1-1,-,TRBV7-9,CASSLEGKDGDTEAFF
TRBD1,TRBJ1-6,few,TRBV23-1,CASSPDRGYSPLHF
TRBD2,TRBJ2-3,-,TRBV10-3,CAISELGTSGTDTQYF
TRBD1,TRBJ1-1,-,TRBV7-3,CASSLHHRGFSRTEAFF